This T cell receptor (beta chain) was identified in a study of blood T cell repertoires in COVID-19. Germline V gene data show CDR1 as LNHDA and CDR2 as SQIVND (reference sequence). Losses at the gene ends were 9 bases for V and 2 bases for J; bases not matched to a gene: 4. The CDR3 totals 13 residues. Here immunoSEQ multiplex PCR was the method, and the copy in TCRdb shows in-frame clones only, minus some. Among fewer than 60,000 clones listed, 82% were seen once. This clonotype was sampled from a man in his 60s with acute or convalescent COVID-19. The V gene is TRBV19, the J gene TRBJ2-3; TRBD2 agrees at 8 bases. Material for sequencing was peripheral blood. CDR3 sequence reads: CASLLADTDTQYF. The CDR3 bases are TGTGCCAGCCTACTAGCGGACACAGATACGCAGTATTTT.